The 10 T cell receptor beta chains reported below all come from one sample, sequenced in a study of blood T cell repertoires in COVID-19. Produced via immunoSEQ multiplex PCR; TCRdb's table is partial and in-frame only. The sample consists of tens of thousands of clones, 84% of them appearing once. The sample comprised peripheral blood. The receptors derive from a human donor in a cohort sampled during active COVID-19.

The CDR3 coding sequence is TGTGCCAGCAGCTACGGGACAGGGGTTGGCTACACCTTC. It specifies CASSYGTGVGYTF. The rearrangement links TRBV7-9 to TRBJ1-2, with TRBD1 identical over 10 bases. CDR1 SEHNR and CDR2 FQNEAQ come from the germline V gene (reference sequence). This CDR3 spans 13 amino acids. Losses at the gene ends were 4 bases for V and 7 bases for J; bases not matched to a gene: 3.

The rearrangement links TRBV4-2 to TRBJ2-1; 8 positions match TRBD2. CDR1 is LGHNA, CDR2 YNFKEQ, per germline. The CDR3 spans 16 residues. V was pared by 4 bases and J by 3 bases, with 8 bases of the junction left unmatched. DNA of the CDR3: TGTGCCAGCAGCCCTACCTCGGGGGGGGTCTACAATGAGCAGTTCTTC. Translating gives CASSPTSGGVYNEQFF.

The chain is built from TRBV6-1 and TRBJ2-6, with D possibly being TRBD2 (6 bases). The length of the CDR3 is 18 residues. Trimming cost V 3 bases and J 3 bases, with 18 bases left between them. Germline loops: CDR1 MNHNS, CDR2 SASEGT. CDR3: CASSDGGTAWLGANVLTF. CDR3 DNA sequence: TGTGCCAGCAGTGACGGGGGTACTGCCTGGCTTGGGGCCAACGTCCTGACTTTC.

The chain combines TRBV10-2 with TRBJ2-3, with 11 nucleotides matching TRBD2. V lost 6 bases and J lost 1; bases outside the gene matches: 6. Germline CDR1 WSHSY, CDR2 SAAADI. The CDR3 length is 16 residues. CDR3 coding DNA: TGCGCCAGCAGACTAGCGGGGGTTCGCGGCACAGATACGCAGTATTTT. It encodes CASRLAGVRGTDTQYF.

The chain is built from TRBV7-8 and TRBJ1-1, with TRBD1 as a possible D gene (5 bases). CDR3 length: 12 residues. The germline CDR1 and CDR2 sequences are SGHVS and FQNEAQ. V was trimmed by 5 bases and J by 6 bases, leaving 10 bases between them. The CDR3 is CASSPGGAEAFF. CDR3 coding DNA: TGTGCCAGCAGCCCTGGGGGGGCTGAAGCTTTCTTT.

The CDR3 region is CASRVHGVPDTQYF. In DNA, the CDR3 is TGTGCCAGCAGAGTTCACGGAGTTCCAGATACGCAGTATTTT. This chain links TRBV6-5 with TRBJ2-3; D gene uncertain. The germline V gene encodes CDR1 MNHEY and CDR2 SVGAGI. Trimming took 6 bases from V and 4 from J, leaving 14 bases between them. The CDR3 is 14 amino acids.

This clone was seen a few times. The V gene is TRBV6-2 or TRBV6-3, the J gene TRBJ2-2; maybe TRBD2 (6 bases). The CDR3 spans 18 residues. Germline values: CDR1 MNHEY, CDR2 SVGEGT. V was trimmed by 0 bases and J by 2 bases, leaving 16 bases between them. CDR3 DNA: TGTGCCAGCAGTTACTCGACTAGTCCGAGCTTAAACACCGGGGAGCTGTTTTTT. Translated, it gives CASSYSTSPSLNTGELFF.

The V gene is TRBV28, the J gene TRBJ2-1; 7 nucleotides agree with TRBD2. J gave up 5 bases and V 3 bases, and 7 bases lay outside the gene matches. This CDR3 has 15 residues. Per germline, CDR1 MDHEN and CDR2 SYDVKM. The CDR3 sequence: CASSLSGGTNNEQFF. The CDR3 DNA sequence: TGTGCCAGCAGTTTGTCTGGAGGGACTAACAATGAGCAGTTCTTC.

The rearrangement joins TRBV6-5 to TRBJ1-1, with 11 bases aligning to TRBD1. The CDR3 extends over 15 amino acids. Germline CDR1 and CDR2: MNHEY and SVGAGI. With 1 base clipped from V and 4 bases from J, the junction kept 2 bases outside the gene matches. CDR3 residues: CASSYLGQGVTEAFF. The CDR3 DNA sequence: TGTGCCAGCAGTTACTTGGGACAGGGGGTCACTGAAGCTTTCTTT.

The chain recombines TRBV19 with TRBJ1-1; perhaps TRBD1 as D (6 bases). Looked up from germline, CDR1 is LNHDA and CDR2 is SQIVND (reference sequence). This CDR3 has 16 residues. Deletions cut 3 bases from V and 1 base from J, with 15 bases between. The CDR3 nucleotides are TGTGCCAGTAGTATTGGGACAAGAGGGGGGAACACTGAAGCTTTCTTT. Protein product: CASSIGTRGGNTEAFF.